This T cell receptor beta chain was found in a study of shared clonotypes between healthy human individuals. Turning to this clone: No antigen is known for it. The sample holds other DNA sequences that translate to the same CDR3.

Repertoires were generated with immunoSEQ multiplex PCR, while TCRdb's copy carries only in-frame clones and drops some. The sample consists of around 1,900,000 clones, 80% to 95% of them appearing once. Cells designated naive CD8 were CD45RO-negative and were positively selected for CCR7, with terminally differentiated effector memory CD45RA+ cells excluded. Germline values: CDR1 SEHNR, CDR2 FQNEAQ (reference sequence). J gave up 2 bases and V 0 bases, and 1 base lay outside the gene matches. The CDR3 covers 15 residues. Study outcomes and limitations: The researchers took only blood, and tissue repertoires probably look different.

J is TRBJ2-1 and V is TRBV7-9; 7 nucleotides line up with TRBD1. The TCR was taken from a young man in good health. Some clones in this sample may be carry-over from other donors' samples. Sequences were obtained from naive CD8+ T cells from PBMCs. CDR3 DNA: TGTGCCAGCAGCTTAGCCAGGGGGACCTACAATGAGCAGTTCTTC. It is translated as CASSLARGTYNEQFF.